This TCR beta chain was recovered during a study of identical twins. The CDR3 sequence is 14 residues long. With 3 bases removed from V and 4 bases from J, the gap between germline ends came to 12 bases. CDR1 and CDR2 from the germline V gene are MNHEY and SMNVEV (reference sequence). This clonotype was observed many times. TCRdb re-derived calls from the 5' RACE reads in MiXCR, one entry per CDR3 protein. The table has roughly 1,500,000 distinct CDR3 sequences, 25% to 35% seen once. The specimen was cord blood. The V gene is TRBV27, the J gene TRBJ1-2, with D tentatively TRBD1 (5 bases). This clonotype originated in a newborn girl in good health. The CDR3 here is CASSFRLGLYGYTF. The CDR3 DNA follows: TGTGCCAGCAGTTTTCGTCTGGGGCTCTATGGCTACACCTTC.